This T cell receptor beta chain was recorded in a study of T cell responses to AZD1222 COVID-19 vaccine. Study summary: Whether given at about 4 or about 12 weeks, second doses were pooled.

Here immunoSEQ multiplex PCR was the method, and the copy in TCRdb shows in-frame clones only, minus some. The repertoire includes approximately 190,000 clones, approximately 91% of them detected once, and roughly 0.99% sits in the top ten. Per germline, CDR1 SQVTM and CDR2 ANQGSEA. The CDR3 is made up of 13 amino acids. V shed 3 bases and J shed 4 bases, with 11 bases lying between them. The source was peripheral blood, collected on day 0 of AZD1222 vaccination. The V gene is TRBV29-1, the J gene TRBJ2-3, with D possibly TRBD1 on 6 matching bases. This clonotype originated in an adult in good health. CDR3: CSVDRGGPDTQYF. The DNA for the CDR3 is TGCAGCGTTGATCGTGGGGGCCCAGATACGCAGTATTTT.